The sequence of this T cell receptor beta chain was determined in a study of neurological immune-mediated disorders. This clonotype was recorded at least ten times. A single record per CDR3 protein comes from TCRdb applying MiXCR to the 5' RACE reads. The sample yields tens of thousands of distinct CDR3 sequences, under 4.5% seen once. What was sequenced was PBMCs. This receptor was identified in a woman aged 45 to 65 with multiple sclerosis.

CDR3: CASRKQSSYNEQFF. The CDR3 DNA reads TGTGCCAGCAGGAAGCAAAGCTCCTACAATGAGCAGTTCTTC. This chain joins TRBV12-3 or TRBV12-4 and TRBJ2-1; no clear D gene. CDR3 length equals 14 residues. Deletions cut 6 bases from V and 0 bases from J, with 9 bases between.